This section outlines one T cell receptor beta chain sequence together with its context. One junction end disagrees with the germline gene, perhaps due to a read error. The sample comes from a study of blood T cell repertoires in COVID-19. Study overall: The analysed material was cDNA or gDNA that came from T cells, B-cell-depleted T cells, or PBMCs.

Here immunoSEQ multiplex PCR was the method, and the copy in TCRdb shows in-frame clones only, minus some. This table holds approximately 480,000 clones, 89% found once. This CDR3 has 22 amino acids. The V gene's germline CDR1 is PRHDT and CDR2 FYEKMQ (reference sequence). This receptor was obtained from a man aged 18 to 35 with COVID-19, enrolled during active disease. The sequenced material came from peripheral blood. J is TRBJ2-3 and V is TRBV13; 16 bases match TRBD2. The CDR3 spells CASSLGAGGLAGGLDGRDTQYF. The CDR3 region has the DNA TGTGCCAGCAGCCTAGGGGCCGGGGGACTAGCGGGAGGGCTTGATGGGAGAGATACGCAGTATTTT.